This is a list of T cell receptor beta chains from one sample in a study of glioma-infiltrating T cells after dendritic cell vaccination. Clones were read by immunoSEQ multiplex PCR, and TCRdb kept only the in-frame ones, dropping some. The sample yields about 82,000 clones, about 90% seen once. Sample: blood, taken before dendritic cell vaccination. Source of these receptors: a human donor with glioblastoma. Each CDR3 is given with its conserved first and last residue. Each record gives: J gene, V gene, D gene, clone size, CDR3 protein, CDR3 DNA. A D gene is named only where the DNA matches it firmly. Clone size appears in some rows only: once, few, many, or a class for an expanded clone.

TRBJ2-7,TRBV20-1,NA,NA,CSAIRGEQYF,TGCAGTGCTATCCGCGGCGAGCAGTACTTC
TRBJ2-1,TRBV11-2,TRBD2,NA,CASSSGRGNEQFF,TGTGCCAGCAGTAGCGGGAGAGGCAATGAGCAGTTCTTC
TRBJ2-5,TRBV6-1,TRBD2,NA,CASSEMSSGGLQETQYF,TGTGCCAGCAGTGAAATGTCTAGCGGGGGCCTCCAAGAGACCCAGTACTTC
TRBJ1-2,TRBV6-5,TRBD1,NA,CASRPQGNYGYTF,TGTGCCAGCAGGCCACAGGGGAACTATGGCTACACCTTC
TRBJ1-2,TRBV6-5,NA,NA,CASSYSGDGYTF,TGTGCCAGCAGTTACTCCGGTGATGGCTACACCTTC
TRBJ1-2,TRBV7-9,NA,NA,CASSSGIANYGYTF,TGTGCCAGCAGCTCAGGAATCGCTAACTATGGCTACACCTTC
TRBJ1-2,TRBV6-5,TRBD1,NA,CASSTGTGYGYTF,TGTGCCAGCAGTACCGGGACAGGGTATGGCTACACCTTC
TRBJ2-7,TRBV5-1,NA,NA,CASSQGGGPSSYEQYF,TGCGCCAGCAGCCAAGGGGGGGGCCCTTCCTCCTACGAGCAGTACTTC
TRBJ2-7,TRBV10-3,NA,NA,CATLVGESGEQYF,TGTGCCACCCTGGTGGGAGAGAGTGGCGAGCAGTACTTC
TRBJ1-2,TRBV5-1,TRBD1,NA,CASSPTGKLRYTF,TGCGCCAGCTCCCCGACAGGGAAGTTGCGCTACACCTTC
TRBJ1-4,TRBV18,NA,NA,CASSPGRNEKLFF,TGTGCCAGCTCACCGGGGAGGAATGAAAAACTGTTTTTT
TRBJ2-2,TRBV7-3,TRBD2,NA,CASSLSRGTGELFF,TGTGCCAGCAGCTTATCGCGGGGGACCGGGGAGCTGTTTTTT
TRBJ1-5,TRBV10-2,NA,NA,CATSEGGNQPQHF,TGCGCCACCTCTGAGGGAGGCAATCAGCCCCAGCATTTT
TRBJ2-3,TRBV7-6,NA,NA,CASSFYDTADTQYF,TGTGCCAGCAGCTTCTATGACACGGCAGATACGCAGTATTTT
TRBJ2-2,TRBV7-9,NA,NA,CASSLFPSEAGELFF,TGTGCCAGCAGCTTATTTCCATCCGAGGCCGGGGAGCTGTTTTTT
TRBJ2-3,TRBV19,NA,NA,CASSIGQQIDRDTQYF,TGTGCCAGTAGTATCGGACAGCAAATAGACAGAGATACGCAGTATTTT
TRBJ1-4,TRBV6-1,NA,NA,CASSFQGGEKLFF,TGTGCCAGCAGTTTCCAGGGAGGCGAAAAACTGTTTTTT
TRBJ2-2,TRBV15,NA,few,CATSREVETGELFF,TGTGCCACCAGCAGAGAAGTAGAGACCGGGGAGCTGTTTTTT
TRBJ2-7,TRBV5-1,TRBD2,NA,CASSLRLAGVGNEQYF,TGCGCCAGCAGCCTGAGACTAGCGGGAGTAGGTAACGAGCAGTACTTC
TRBJ2-7,TRBV7-2,TRBD1,few,CASSLAGQSYEQYF,TGTGCCAGCAGCTTAGCGGGACAGTCCTACGAGCAGTACTTC
TRBJ1-1,TRBV4-2,TRBD1,NA,CASSWRQGAGTEAFF,TGTGCCAGCAGCTGGCGACAGGGGGCCGGCACTGAAGCTTTCTTT
TRBJ1-2,TRBV27,TRBD1,NA,CASSFAGGQAYGYTF,TGTGCCAGCAGTTTTGCAGGGGGTCAAGCCTATGGCTACACCTTC
TRBJ2-1,TRBV27,NA,NA,CASTHGATWGDEQFF,TGTGCCAGCACCCACGGGGCAACCTGGGGGGATGAGCAGTTCTTC
TRBJ2-7,TRBV19,TRBD1,NA,CASSVTTGGVYEQYF,TGTGCCAGTAGTGTTACTACAGGGGGAGTCTACGAGCAGTACTTC
TRBJ2-4,TRBV6-5,NA,NA,CASSPPGLENIQYF,TGTGCCAGCAGTCCCCCAGGGTTGGAAAACATTCAGTACTTC
TRBJ1-2,TRBV27,NA,NA,CASSSGLYGYTF,TGTGCCAGCAGTTCAGGACTGTATGGCTACACCTTC
TRBJ2-3,TRBV6-5,NA,NA,CASSGGRNTQYF,TGTGCCAGCTCTGGGGGCCGAAATACGCAGTATTTT
TRBJ1-1,TRBV6-5,NA,NA,CASSYSWRGGTEAFF,TGTGCCAGCAGTTACTCTTGGAGAGGTGGGACTGAAGCTTTCTTT
TRBJ1-2,TRBV7-2,TRBD1,NA,CASSLAGTGPYGYTF,TGTGCCAGCAGCTTAGCGGGGACAGGCCCCTATGGCTACACCTTC
TRBJ1-1,TRBV6-1,TRBD1,NA,CASSTGAGEAFF,TGTGCCAGCAGCACAGGGGCGGGAGAAGCTTTCTTT
TRBJ2-1,TRBV18,NA,NA,CASSRSEEQFF,TGTGCCAGCTCCAGGTCTGAGGAGCAGTTCTTC
TRBJ2-7,TRBV30,NA,NA,CAWSVLPPGSGYEQYF,TGTGCCTGGAGTGTACTCCCTCCGGGTAGCGGCTACGAGCAGTACTTC
TRBJ1-2,TRBV27,TRBD1,NA,CASSPTGADYGYTF,TGTGCCAGCAGTCCAACAGGGGCGGACTATGGCTACACCTTC
TRBJ1-1,TRBV4-1,NA,NA,CASSRGPYTEAFF,TGCGCCAGCAGCCGAGGGCCCTACACTGAAGCTTTCTTT
TRBJ2-1,TRBV25-1,TRBD2,NA,CASSESLAGGFYNEQFF,TGTGCCAGCAGTGAATCCTTAGCGGGGGGGTTCTACAATGAGCAGTTCTTC
TRBJ2-3,TRBV7-3,NA,NA,CASSKDNTDTQYF,TGTGCCAGCAGCAAGGACAACACAGATACGCAGTATTTT
TRBJ2-5,TRBV6-1,NA,few,CASSENRETQYF,TGTGCCAGCAGTGAAAACAGAGAGACCCAGTACTTC
TRBJ2-1,TRBV7-8,TRBD2,NA,CASSLTGTSGRNEQFF,TGTGCCAGCAGCCTCACCGGGACTAGCGGGAGAAATGAGCAGTTCTTC
TRBJ1-2,TRBV21-1,NA,NA,CASSAQALSNYGYTF,TGTGCCAGCAGCGCCCAGGCCTTATCTAACTATGGCTACACCTTC
TRBJ2-1,TRBV28,TRBD2,NA,CASRPGLAGVEQFF,TGTGCCAGCAGGCCGGGACTAGCGGGAGTGGAGCAGTTCTTC